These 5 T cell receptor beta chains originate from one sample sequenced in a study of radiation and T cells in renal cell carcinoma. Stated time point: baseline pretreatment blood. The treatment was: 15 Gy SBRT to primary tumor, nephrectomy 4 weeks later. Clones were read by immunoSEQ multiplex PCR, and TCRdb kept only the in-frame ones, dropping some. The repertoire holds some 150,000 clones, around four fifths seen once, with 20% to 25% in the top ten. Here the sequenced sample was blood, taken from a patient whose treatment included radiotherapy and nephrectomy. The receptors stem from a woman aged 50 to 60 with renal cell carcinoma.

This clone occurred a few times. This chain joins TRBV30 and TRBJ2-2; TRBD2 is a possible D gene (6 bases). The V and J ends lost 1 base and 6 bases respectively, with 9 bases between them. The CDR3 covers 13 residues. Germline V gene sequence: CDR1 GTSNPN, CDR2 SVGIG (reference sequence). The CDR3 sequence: CAWSAGLSGELFF. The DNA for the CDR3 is TGTGCCTGGAGTGCGGGACTGTCCGGGGAGCTGTTTTTT. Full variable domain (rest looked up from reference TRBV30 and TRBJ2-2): SQTIHQWPATLVQPVGSPLSLECTVEGTSNPNLYWYRQAAGRGLQLLFYSVGIGQISSEVPQNLSASRPQDRQFILSSKKLLLSDSGFYLCAWSAGLSGELFFGEGSRLTVL.

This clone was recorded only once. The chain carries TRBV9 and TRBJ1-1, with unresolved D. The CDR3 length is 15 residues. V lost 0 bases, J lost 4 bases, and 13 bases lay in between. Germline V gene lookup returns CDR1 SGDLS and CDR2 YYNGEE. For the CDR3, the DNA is TGTGCCAGCAGCGTAGCTGGGAGGGTAATCACTGAAGCTTTCTTT. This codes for CASSVAGRVITEAFF.

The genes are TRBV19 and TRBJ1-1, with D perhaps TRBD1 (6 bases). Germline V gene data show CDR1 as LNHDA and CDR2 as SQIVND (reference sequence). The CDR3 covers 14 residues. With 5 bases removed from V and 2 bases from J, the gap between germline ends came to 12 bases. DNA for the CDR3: TGTGCCAGTAGTTACAGGGAAACCAACACTGAAGCTTTCTTT. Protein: CASSYRETNTEAFF.

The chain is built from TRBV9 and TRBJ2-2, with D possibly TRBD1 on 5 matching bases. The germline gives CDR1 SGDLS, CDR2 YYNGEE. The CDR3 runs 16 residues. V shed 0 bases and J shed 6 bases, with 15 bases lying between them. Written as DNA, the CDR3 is TGTGCCAGCAGCGTAGGTGGGCAGGGTGTATCCGGGGAGCTGTTTTTT. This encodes CASSVGGQGVSGELFF.

The DNA for the CDR3 is TGCGCCAGTTATGAGGGGGCTGGCAATCAGCCCCAGCATTTT. This codes for CASYEGAGNQPQHF. The chain couples TRBV10-1 to TRBJ1-5; TRBD1 matches 7 bases. Germline V lookup: CDR1 WNHNN, CDR2 SYGVQD (reference sequence). The CDR3 is made up of 14 amino acids. Trimming removed 9 bases from V and 2 bases from J; junction bases left unmatched: 7.